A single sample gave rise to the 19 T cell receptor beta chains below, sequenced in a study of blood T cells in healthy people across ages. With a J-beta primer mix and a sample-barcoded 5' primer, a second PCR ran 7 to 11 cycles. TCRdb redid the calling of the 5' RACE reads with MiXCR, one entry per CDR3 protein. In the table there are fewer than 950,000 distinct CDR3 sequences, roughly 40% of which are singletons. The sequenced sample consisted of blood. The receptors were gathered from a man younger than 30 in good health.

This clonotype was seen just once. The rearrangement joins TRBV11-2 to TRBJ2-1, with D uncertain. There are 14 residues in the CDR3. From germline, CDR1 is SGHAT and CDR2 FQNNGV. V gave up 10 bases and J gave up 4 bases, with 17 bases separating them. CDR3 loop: CATRGTGYYNEQFF. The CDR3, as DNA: TGTGCCACCCGCGGTACGGGCTATTACAATGAGCAGTTCTTC.

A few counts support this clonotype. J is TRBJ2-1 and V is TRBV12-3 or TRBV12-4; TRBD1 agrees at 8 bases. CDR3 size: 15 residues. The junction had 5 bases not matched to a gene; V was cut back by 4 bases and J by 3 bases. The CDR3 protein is CASSSRQGSYNEQFF. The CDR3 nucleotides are TGTGCCAGCAGTTCTAGACAGGGGAGCTACAATGAGCAGTTCTTC.

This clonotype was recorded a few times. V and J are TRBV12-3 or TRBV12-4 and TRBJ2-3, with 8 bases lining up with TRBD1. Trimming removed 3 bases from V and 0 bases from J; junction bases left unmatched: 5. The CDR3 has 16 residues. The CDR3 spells CASSFGTGSSTDTQYF. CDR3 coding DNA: TGTGCCAGCAGTTTTGGGACAGGATCTAGCACAGATACGCAGTATTTT.

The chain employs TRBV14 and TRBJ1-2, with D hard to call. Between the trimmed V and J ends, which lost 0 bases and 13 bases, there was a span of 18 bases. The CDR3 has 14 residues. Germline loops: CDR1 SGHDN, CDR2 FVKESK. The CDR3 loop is CASSQERVLWVITF. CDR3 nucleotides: TGTGCCAGCAGCCAAGAGCGGGTCCTATGGGTGATCACCTTC. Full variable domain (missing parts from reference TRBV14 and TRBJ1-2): EAGVTQFPSHSVIEKGQTVTLRCDPISGHDNLYWYRRVMGKEIKFLLHFVKESKQDESGMPNNRFLAERTGGTYSTLKVQPAELEDSGVYFCASSQERVLWVITFGSGTRLTVV.

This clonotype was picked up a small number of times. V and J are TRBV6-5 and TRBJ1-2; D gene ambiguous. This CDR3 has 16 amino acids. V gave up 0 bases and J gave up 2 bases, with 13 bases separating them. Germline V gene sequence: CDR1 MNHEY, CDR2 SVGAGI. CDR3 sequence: CASSYSSTGVNYGYTF. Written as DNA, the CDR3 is TGTGCCAGCAGTTACTCCAGCACGGGCGTAAACTATGGCTACACCTTC.

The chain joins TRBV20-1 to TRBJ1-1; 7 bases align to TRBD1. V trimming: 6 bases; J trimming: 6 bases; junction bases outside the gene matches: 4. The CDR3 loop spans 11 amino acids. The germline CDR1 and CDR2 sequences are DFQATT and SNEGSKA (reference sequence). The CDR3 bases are TGCAGTGCAGGTGACAGGGCTGAAGCTTTCTTT. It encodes CSAGDRAEAFF.

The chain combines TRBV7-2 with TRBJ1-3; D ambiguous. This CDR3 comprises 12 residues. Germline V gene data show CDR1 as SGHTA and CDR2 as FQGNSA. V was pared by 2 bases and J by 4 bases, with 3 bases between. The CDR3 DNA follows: TGTGCCAGCAGCTTAACAGGAAACACCATATATTTT. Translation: CASSLTGNTIYF.

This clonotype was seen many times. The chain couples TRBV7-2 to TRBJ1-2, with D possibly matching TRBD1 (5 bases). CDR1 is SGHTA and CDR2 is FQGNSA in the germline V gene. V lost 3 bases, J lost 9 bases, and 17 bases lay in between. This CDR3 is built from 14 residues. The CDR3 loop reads CASSLGRRPGRYTF. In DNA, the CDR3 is TGTGCCAGCAGCTTGGGTCGGCGTCCGGGGCGCTACACCTTC.

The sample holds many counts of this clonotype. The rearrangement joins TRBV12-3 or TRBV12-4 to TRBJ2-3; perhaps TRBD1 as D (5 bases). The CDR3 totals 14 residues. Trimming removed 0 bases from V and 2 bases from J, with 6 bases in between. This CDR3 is CASSLAGPTDTQYF. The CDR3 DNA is TGTGCCAGCAGTTTAGCGGGGCCCACAGATACGCAGTATTTT.

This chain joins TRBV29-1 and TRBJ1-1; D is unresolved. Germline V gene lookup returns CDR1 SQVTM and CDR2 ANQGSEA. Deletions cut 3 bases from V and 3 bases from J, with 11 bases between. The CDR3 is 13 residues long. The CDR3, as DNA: TGCAGCGTTGAGGGGAGGGAGGACACTGAAGCTTTCTTT. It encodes CSVEGREDTEAFF.

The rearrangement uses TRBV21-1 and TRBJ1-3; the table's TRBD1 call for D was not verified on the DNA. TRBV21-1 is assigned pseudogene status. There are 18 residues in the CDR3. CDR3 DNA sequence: TGTGCCAGCAACCCCCGGACAGGGGGCTATCGATCTGGAAACACCATATATTTT. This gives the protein CASNPRTGGYRSGNTIYF.

The CDR3 coding sequence is TGTGCCAGCAGTTTAAGGGACAGGGTGGCCCCGTGGACTGAAGCTTTCTTT. Residues: CASSLRDRVAPWTEAFF. This rearrangement joins TRBV27 to TRBJ1-1, with 9 bases matching TRBD1. Per germline, CDR1 MNHEY and CDR2 SMNVEV (reference sequence). V was pared by 2 bases and J by 5 bases, with 12 bases of the junction left unmatched. The CDR3 spans 17 residues.

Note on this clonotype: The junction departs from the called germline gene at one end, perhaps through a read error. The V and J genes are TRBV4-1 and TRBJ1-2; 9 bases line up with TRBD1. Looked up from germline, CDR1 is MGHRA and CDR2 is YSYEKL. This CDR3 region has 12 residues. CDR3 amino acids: CARSQGDRASTF. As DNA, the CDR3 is TGCGCCCGCAGCCAGGGGGACAGGGCGAGCACCTTC.

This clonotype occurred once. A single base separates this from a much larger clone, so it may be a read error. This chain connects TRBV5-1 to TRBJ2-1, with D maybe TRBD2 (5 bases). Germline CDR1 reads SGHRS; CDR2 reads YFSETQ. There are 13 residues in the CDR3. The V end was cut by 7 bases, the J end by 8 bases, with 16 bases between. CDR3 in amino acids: CASGSTSNHEQFF. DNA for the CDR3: TGCGCCAGCGGCTCAACTAGTAACCATGAGCAGTTCTTC.

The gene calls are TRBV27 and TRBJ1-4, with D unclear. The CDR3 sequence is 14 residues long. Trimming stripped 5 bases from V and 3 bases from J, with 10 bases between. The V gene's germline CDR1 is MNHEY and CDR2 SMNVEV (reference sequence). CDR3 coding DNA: TGTGCCAGCAGTGCCCGTGTCGCTAATGAAAAACTGTTTTTT. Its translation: CASSARVANEKLFF. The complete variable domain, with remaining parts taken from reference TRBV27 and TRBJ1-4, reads EAQVTQNPRYLITVTGKKLTVTCSQNMNHEYMSWYRQDPGLGLRQIYYSMNVEVTDKGDVPEGYKVSRKEKRNFPLILESPSPNQTSLYFCASSARVANEKLFFGSGTQLSVL.

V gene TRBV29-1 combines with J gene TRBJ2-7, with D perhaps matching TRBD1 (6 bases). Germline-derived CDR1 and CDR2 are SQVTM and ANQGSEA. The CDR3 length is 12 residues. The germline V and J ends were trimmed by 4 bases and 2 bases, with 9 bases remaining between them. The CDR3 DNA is TGCAGCGTTGGAGGGGGAACCTACGAGCAGTACTTC. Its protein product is CSVGGGTYEQYF.

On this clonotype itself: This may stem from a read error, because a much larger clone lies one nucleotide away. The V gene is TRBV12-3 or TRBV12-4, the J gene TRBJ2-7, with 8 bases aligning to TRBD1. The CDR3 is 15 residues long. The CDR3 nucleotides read TGTGCCAGCAGTTTAGGGACAGGGAGCTCCGACGAGCAGTACTTC. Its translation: CASSLGTGSSDEQYF.

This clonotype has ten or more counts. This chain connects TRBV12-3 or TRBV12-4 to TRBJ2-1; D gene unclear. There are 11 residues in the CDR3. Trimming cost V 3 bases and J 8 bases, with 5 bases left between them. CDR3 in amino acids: CASSFKDEQFF. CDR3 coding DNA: TGTGCCAGCAGTTTCAAGGATGAGCAGTTCTTC.

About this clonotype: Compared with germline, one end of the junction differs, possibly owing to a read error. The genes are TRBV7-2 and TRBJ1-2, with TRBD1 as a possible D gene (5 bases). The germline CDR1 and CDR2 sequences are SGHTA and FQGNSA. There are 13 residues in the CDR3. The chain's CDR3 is CAGSLGVNYGYTF. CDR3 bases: TGTGCCGGCAGCTTAGGGGTTAACTATGGCTACACCTTC.